These T cell receptor beta chains were read from a single sample in a study of chemoradiotherapy in HPV16-positive cancers. Data came from immunoSEQ multiplex PCR; TCRdb stores just in-frame clones and leaves some out. Of approximately 8,600 clones detected, about 84% appear once; the ten largest clones hold 1.5% to 2%. This specimen was collected from a patient who underwent chemoradiotherapy. These receptor sequences come from a human donor with HPV-associated anogenital cancer. Both conserved end residues are part of each CDR3. Each record gives: V gene, J gene, clone size, D gene, CDR3 protein, CDR3 DNA. D genes are given only for firm matches. Rows give clone size only sometimes, using once, few, many, or a class for an expanded clone.

TRBV5-1,TRBJ2-3,NA,NA,CASSLHGDTQYF,TGCGCCAGCAGCCTGCATGGAGATACGCAGTATTTT
TRBV6-1,TRBJ2-7,NA,NA,CASSPPGYEQYF,TGTGCCAGCAGTCCCCCGGGCTACGAGCAGTACTTC
TRBV28,TRBJ1-4,NA,NA,CASRTGGGEELFF,TGTGCCAGCAGGACAGGTGGGGGGGAGGAACTGTTTTTT
TRBV7-9,TRBJ2-7,NA,NA,CASTQANYEQYF,TGTGCCAGCACCCAAGCGAACTACGAGCAGTACTTC
TRBV7-2,TRBJ2-5,once,NA,CASSLGASSHGETQYF,TGTGCCAGCAGCTTAGGGGCTAGCAGCCATGGGGAGACCCAGTACTTC
TRBV10-2,TRBJ1-2,NA,TRBD1,CASSLTGNYGYTF,TGCGCCAGCAGCCTGACAGGGAACTATGGCTACACCTTC
TRBV2,TRBJ1-1,NA,NA,CASTWTIMNTEAFF,TGTGCCAGCACTTGGACTATAATGAACACTGAAGCTTTCTTT
TRBV18,TRBJ2-7,NA,TRBD2,CASSPRTSGGNYEQYF,TGTGCCAGCTCACCCCGGACTAGCGGGGGAAACTACGAGCAGTACTTC
TRBV27,TRBJ1-2,NA,NA,CASSPRGGLRGYGYTF,TGTGCCAGCAGTCCTCGAGGGGGGCTAAGGGGCTATGGCTACACCTTC
TRBV9,TRBJ2-1,NA,TRBD2,CASSGSGRYNEQFF,TGTGCCAGCAGTGGGAGCGGGAGGTACAATGAGCAGTTCTTC
TRBV19,TRBJ1-1,NA,NA,CASRTYTNTEAFF,TGTGCCAGCAGAACGTACACGAACACTGAAGCTTTCTTT
TRBV6-5,TRBJ2-2,few,NA,CASSYGAYTGELFF,TGTGCCAGCAGTTACGGGGCTTACACCGGGGAGCTGTTTTTT
TRBV14,TRBJ2-7,few,NA,CASSQDAVSYEQYF,TGTGCCAGCAGCCAAGATGCAGTCTCCTACGAGCAGTACTTC
TRBV19,TRBJ1-6,NA,NA,CASSTQTNSPLHF,TGTGCCAGTAGTACCCAGACCAATTCACCCCTCCACTTT
TRBV4-1,TRBJ1-4,NA,NA,CASSQVEDSTNEKLFF,TGCGCCAGCAGCCAAGTGGAGGACTCAACTAATGAAAAACTGTTTTTT
TRBV7-9,TRBJ2-7,few,NA,CASSSPGPSEQYF,TGTGCCAGCAGCTCTCCGGGACCAAGCGAGCAGTACTTC
TRBV6-5,TRBJ1-6,NA,NA,CARGGEGSPLHF,TGTGCCAGGGGGGGGGAGGGTTCACCCCTCCACTTT
TRBV7-9,TRBJ1-1,few,TRBD1,CASSLAGQGRAFF,TGTGCCAGCAGCTTAGCGGGACAGGGAAGGGCTTTCTTT
TRBV23-1,TRBJ2-7,NA,NA,CASSQSEGGGFYEQYF,TGCGCCAGCAGTCAATCGGAGGGGGGCGGGTTCTACGAGCAGTACTTC
TRBV7-9,TRBJ2-3,NA,NA,CASSGRTDTQYF,TGTGCCAGCAGCGGTCGCACAGATACGCAGTATTTT
TRBV6-1,TRBJ1-6,NA,NA,CASSERVPVPLHF,TGTGCCAGCAGTGAAAGGGTACCTGTACCCCTCCACTTT